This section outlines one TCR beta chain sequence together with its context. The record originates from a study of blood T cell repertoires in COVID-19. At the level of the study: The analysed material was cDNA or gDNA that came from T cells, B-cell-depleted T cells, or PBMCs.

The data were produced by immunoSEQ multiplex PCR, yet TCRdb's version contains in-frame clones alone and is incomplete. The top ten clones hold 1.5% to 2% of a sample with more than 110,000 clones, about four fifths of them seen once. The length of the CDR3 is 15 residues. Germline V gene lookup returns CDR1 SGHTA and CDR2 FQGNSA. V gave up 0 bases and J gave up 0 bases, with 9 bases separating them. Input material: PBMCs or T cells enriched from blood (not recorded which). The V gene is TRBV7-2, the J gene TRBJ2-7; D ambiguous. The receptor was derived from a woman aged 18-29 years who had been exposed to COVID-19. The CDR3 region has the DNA TGTGCCAGCAGCTTAGCGCCCTCTAGCTCCTACGAGCAGTACTTC. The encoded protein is CASSLAPSSSYEQYF.